This T cell receptor beta chain appears in the sequencing data of a study of shared clonotypes between healthy human individuals. The CDR3 contains 15 residues. Trimming cost V 1 base and J 6 bases; bases outside gene matches: 8. Germline loops: CDR1 SEHNR, CDR2 FQNEAQ (reference sequence). CD45RO-negative cells were positively selected for CCR7, leaving out terminally differentiated effector memory CD45RA+ cells. The method was immunoSEQ multiplex PCR; TCRdb's version includes in-frame clones alone and lacks a portion of them. The sample has some 630,000 clones; 90% to 97% are singletons. The chain uses TRBV7-9 and TRBJ2-7; the match to TRBD1 covers 8 bases. The specimen was naive CD8+ T cells sorted from blood. The sequence derives from a woman aged 25 to 39 in good health. CDR3: CASSLDGQGNGEQYF. DNA for the CDR3: TGTGCCAGCAGCTTAGACGGACAGGGTAATGGCGAGCAGTACTTC.